This T cell receptor (beta chain) was observed in a study of cytomegalovirus exposure and HLA in healthy donors (dated by TCRdb to about 2017). In the study overall: In an earlier analysis of under 750 of the donors, 276 Gb of sequence data and approximately 120 million unique TCR beta sequences from about 179 million T cells were reported. Roughly 300 gigabases of sequencing data and 70 million to 95 million unique TCR sequences made up an early release that covered roughly 670 HLA-typed donors. Among the approximately 430 genotyped donors, around 81% belonged to the genetic ancestry cluster associated with self-reported Caucasian donors. The study aimed to test whether signatures of past pathogen exposure could be identified by cataloging public T cell receptors. The study profiled the T cell repertoires of about 720 subjects by immunosequencing and related them to cytomegalovirus serostatus. Along with the approximately 600-subject first cohort, a separate validation cohort of around 120 different subjects was used. To predict cytomegalovirus infection status, the study brought together high-throughput TCR immunosequencing, statistical association of individual TCRs with disease status, and machine learning. To study patterns of TCR occurrence, a later analysis re-analyzed previously published TCR beta repertoires from 700 or so donors and added high-resolution HLA genotyping. In the later analysis, no new phenotypic data were used to find candidate immune exposures; instead, reliance was placed on TCR beta sequences and their occurrence across donors. An earlier analysis of approximately 500 of the donors applied high-throughput TCR beta sequencing to assess whether each TCR beta V gene segment acted as functional or pseudogenic. Donor age, sex, ethnicity and CMV serostatus were collected together with the repertoire data. Genome-wide SNP genotypes for about 60% of the roughly 700 donors were used in a later genetic analysis, which treated that subset as a discovery cohort. All discovery cohort repertoires had been generated using a single sequencing platform. Both class I and class II loci were covered by HLA typing, at four-digit resolution. Typing coverage varied by locus: roughly 620-640 donors for A, B, C, DRB1 and DQB1; 522 for DQA1; about 570 for DPA1; 450 to 480 for DPB1. Because of strong linkage in the cohort, 4 to 6 DR-DQ haplotypes were treated as single units for association and clustering. Among some 400 genotyped donors of the cohort, an average of around 250,000 unique TCR beta nucleotide sequences was sequenced per donor, of which about 18% were non-productive. The full study reports these points: Only TCR beta chains were sequenced in this cohort, and the absence of alpha or paired-chain data limited detectable features. The study gave a list of 150 to 200 TCR beta chains associated with cytomegalovirus. At a false discovery rate of 0.05, a later analysis linked 16,951 TCR beta sequences to specific HLA alleles. Linkage disequilibrium might explain the correlated functional status among segregating V segments, but an unknown experimental factor could not be ruled out. Presence/absence analyses assumed roughly uniform sequencing depth across donors, an assumption that may not hold. The authors suggested that the approach could potentially be generalized to other disease states and immunological phenotypes. V-gene and J-gene trimming of TCR beta chains was associated with a missense DCLRE1C variant in a later genetic analysis, and the association was replicated in an independent cohort. Several of the top co-occurrence clusters appeared to be linked to parvovirus B19, influenza, CMV and Epstein-Barr virus, according to a later analysis. For the cohort, immune exposure information was limited to CMV serostatus. In a later analysis, HLA-associated TCR beta chains showed more clonal expansion and lower generation probabilities than non-associated chains that were equally common. The sequencing pipeline was judged likely to have produced a cluster of highly shared sequence variants as a technical artifact. Most TCR sequences were seen in very few donors, while some public TCRs were found in many individuals. The earlier analysis of 587 of the donors excluded seventeen rarely observed V segments, including chromosome 9 orphons, because counts were too low. In a later genetic analysis, fewer N-insertions in productive TCRs were reported among donors in an Asian-associated ancestry cluster than the approximately 670-donor mean. An earlier analysis of approximately 500 of the donors showed that most TCR beta V segments appeared in productive rearrangements either about 87% or about 30% of the time, which broadly matched IMGT annotations. When HLA alleles, especially DR and DQ, strongly co-occurred, attributing TCR associations to individual alleles was difficult. In vitro tests confirmed that a few of the cytomegalovirus-associated TCR beta chains recognize cytomegalovirus antigens. A further reported finding was that TCR beta sequences accurately predicted the HLA-A and HLA-B alleles for most subjects in the first cohort. According to a later analysis, TCR association rates differed among HLA loci, with DRB1 alleles showing the most associated TCRs and HLA-C alleles showing the fewest. A later analysis found that most CMV-associated TCR beta chains appeared HLA-restricted, with HLA associations seemingly driven largely by CMV exposure. The classifier was reported to diagnose cytomegalovirus status with high specificity and sensitivity in both the original cohort and the validation cohort. Because HLA typing was unavailable for some donors at each locus, only the typed subset was used in association tests. Because the 87-base-pair reads could not distinguish some IMGT-functional V segments, including TRBV6-2 and TRBV6-3, those segments were excluded.

The library was generated by the immunoSEQ multiplex PCR assay. A mixture of 60 forward primers for TCR Vbeta segments and 13 reverse primers for TCR Jbeta segments was used in the multiplex PCR. A multiplex PCR assay on genomic DNA amplified the CDR3 region of rearranged TCR beta genes. Amplified TCR beta libraries were sequenced as 87-base-pair reads on the Illumina HiSeq System. From the authors' description of their analysis: Across the 600 to 700 repertoires, a later analysis counted 80 million or so unique TCR beta chains, some 11 million of which were shared by at least two donors. A nearest-neighbor algorithm error-corrected the raw reads and collapsed the reads into unique sequences, merging closely related sequences to remove PCR and sequencing errors. V, D and J gene segments were assigned by aligning CDR3 sequences to IMGT reference sequences. For a sequence to be retained, a match of at least six nucleotides to both a V gene segment and a J gene segment was required. A rearrangement was called productive if the CDR3 had no stop codons and remained in frame with V and J, and every other rearrangement was called non-productive. CDR3 was defined by IMGT convention, running from the second conserved V-encoded cysteine to the conserved J-encoded phenylalanine. Sequences without an unambiguous match to a single V gene segment were excluded from the earlier analysis of 500 to 700 of the donors. In an earlier analysis of almost 600 of the donors, a V segment was called functional when productive rearrangements were above 56.7%, and segregating when the standard deviation between donors exceeded 5%. To diagnose cytomegalovirus status from the catalog of TCR beta chain sequences, a statistical classification framework was built. V and J gene assignment, in a later analysis, came from comparing TCR nucleotide sequences with IMGT/GENE-DB human TR gene sequences. Using the TCRdist pipeline, a later analysis assigned CDR3 sequences along with most-parsimonious VDJ recombination scenarios. A later analysis defined each TCR beta chain by its CDR3 amino acid sequence plus V-gene family, and excluded reads lacking a unique V-gene family. In a later analysis, 450 to 600 highly shared, low-generation-probability nucleotide sequences were removed to address suspected cross-contamination and a sequencing artifact. A later analysis calculated a clonal expansion index for each public chain from normalized within-repertoire ranks of inferred template counts. In a later analysis, generation probabilities were computed with a VDJ recombination model fitted to out-of-frame rearrangements, and the resulting probabilities were checked against IGoR. In a later analysis, TCR-TCR, TCR-HLA and TCR-CMV co-occurrence was scored with hypergeometric tests, and a repertoire-size bias correction was applied to TCR pairs. To estimate false discovery rates, a later analysis permuted the HLA or CMV assignments 20 times. A later analysis grouped co-occurring TCRs with DBSCAN, adding TCRdist sequence similarity when clustering within HLA-allele-positive subsets. Repertoires with fewer than 30,000 or more than 120,000 public chains were left out of co-occurrence clustering, as were several repertoires with anomalous nucleotide sharing. Sourced from immuneACCESS, this table was stored by TCRdb with only in-frame sequences that have V and J called. A share of the clones is absent; for the studies checked, an unresolved V gene accounts for under half, and the remainder has no known explanation. V and J calls and clone size follow that table, whereas D and trimming were derived from the DNA. The table for this sample records around 150,000 clones. The top ten constitute under 2.5% of the sample.

The CDR3, cysteine through phenylalanine, is 12 amino acids long. Here the CDR3 DNA is all that survives: 36 bases in frame from base 1. CDR1 and CDR2, per the germline V gene, are MGHRA and YSYEKL. At the junction V is shortened by 6 bases and J by 6 bases, with 12 bases in between. The cohort comprised around 700 healthy bone marrow donors. Cohort members were all nominally healthy when sampled, although unrecorded immune exposures were likely present. The donor tested CMV seronegative, placing the donor among the 300 to 400 seronegative members of the cohort. Each donor provided a peripheral blood sample, and peripheral blood mononuclear cells were used for TCR beta sequencing. Genomic DNA was extracted from the blood cell samples with the Qiagen DNeasy Blood Extraction Kit. On this clone itself: This clone's antigen is unknown.

The rearrangement combines TRBV4-1 with TRBJ2-7, with TRBD1 tentatively as D gene (6 bases match). The receptor's source is a man aged 25-45 years in good health and CMV-seronegative. The sequencing input was PBMCs. The CDR3 protein is CASSLLGGEQYF. The DNA sequence is TGCGCCAGCAGTCTCCTAGGGGGCGAGCAGTACTTC.